This passage covers 19 T cell receptor beta chains from one sample sequenced in a study of T cell repertoires in cytomegalovirus infection. Via MiXCR, TCRdb re-called the reads, giving one row per CDR3 protein. The sample contains around 630,000 distinct CDR3 sequences, 20% to 25% of which appear only once. The specimen was CD8+ T cells from PBMCs. The receptors here all came from a human donor in good health (CMV status not recorded). Some clones in this sample may be carry-over from other donors' samples.

There are a few counts of this clonotype. The chain joins TRBV7-9 to TRBJ2-2; 7 nucleotides match TRBD1. The V gene's germline CDR1 is SEHNR and CDR2 FQNEAQ (reference sequence). The CDR3 totals 17 residues. Trimming cost V 2 bases and J 3 bases; bases outside gene matches: 9. The CDR3 DNA follows: TGTGCCAGCAGCTTATTCCCCTCTGACAGGGACACCGGGGAGCTGTTTTTT. This gives the protein CASSLFPSDRDTGELFF.

This clonotype occurred a few times. This sequence joins TRBV29-1 and TRBJ2-3; D possibly corresponds to TRBD1 (6 bases). Germline loops: CDR1 SQVTM, CDR2 ANQGSEA. V lost 5 bases and J lost 3, with 15 bases in between. There are 14 residues in the CDR3. Written as DNA, the CDR3 is TGCAGCGTTAGCAGGGGACGGACGACAGATACGCAGTATTTT. It encodes CSVSRGRTTDTQYF.

In this sample, this clonotype turned up many times. Here the CDR3 reads CSATKGGTEAFF. In DNA, the CDR3 is TGCAGTGCGACCAAGGGGGGCACTGAAGCTTTCTTT. J is TRBJ1-1 and V is TRBV20-1, with D perhaps matching TRBD1 (6 bases). Germline V lookup: CDR1 DFQATT, CDR2 SNEGSKA (reference sequence). V was pared by 6 bases and J by 4 bases, with 12 bases between. The CDR3 covers 12 residues.

This clonotype was observed a handful of times. This chain links TRBV5-5 with TRBJ2-7; D may be TRBD2 (7 bases). This CDR3 is built from 17 residues. Germline V gene sequence: CDR1 SGHKS, CDR2 YYEKEE (reference sequence). Trimming took off 4 bases at V and 0 bases at J, with 20 bases between the two ends. The CDR3 coding sequence is TGTGCCAGCAGCCCGGAGGGGGGGTACGTAAGCTCCTACGAGCAGTACGTC. It translates to CASSPEGGYVSSYEQYV.

This chain connects TRBV2 to TRBJ1-1; D gene unclear. The CDR3 loop spans 12 amino acids. V was cut by 2 bases and J by 5 bases, with 6 bases left in between. Germline lookup yields CDR1 SNHLY and CDR2 FYNNEI. CDR3 region: CASSERRTEAFF. The CDR3 DNA reads TGTGCCAGCAGTGAAAGAAGGACTGAAGCTTTCTTT.

This chain links TRBV12-3 or TRBV12-4 with TRBJ2-7, with D hard to call. The CDR3 sequence is 14 residues long. Deletions cut 6 bases from V and 0 bases from J, with 12 bases between. CDR3 nucleotides: TGTGCCAGCAGCCGTGACTCGAACTCCTACGAGCAGTACTTC. Translation gives CASSRDSNSYEQYF.

The V call is TRBV6-1, the J call TRBJ2-3, with D possibly matching TRBD1 (6 bases). V was shortened by 4 bases and J by 2 bases, with 10 bases between the two germline ends. Germline V CDR1 and CDR2: MNHNS, SASEGT. The CDR3 is 14 amino acids. The CDR3 coding sequence is TGTGCCAGCAGTGGACAGGACCTCACAGATACGCAGTATTTT. As protein: CASSGQDLTDTQYF.

With respect to this clonotype: This may arise from a read error, as a much more abundant clone is one base away. This chain uses TRBV27 with TRBJ2-7, with D possibly being TRBD2 (6 bases). This CDR3 has 15 residues. Germline CDR1 reads MNHEY; CDR2 reads SMNVEV (reference sequence). The CDR3 loop reads CASGPRRWEEHEKYF. CDR3 DNA: TGTGCCAGCGGCCCGAGACGGTGGGAGGAACACGAGAAGTACTTC.

This chain connects TRBV18 to TRBJ2-7, with 9 bases identical to TRBD1. The CDR3 is 15 residues long. The V gene end was trimmed by 3 bases and the J gene end by 4 bases; junction bases not matched to a gene: 7. Germline V gene sequence: CDR1 KGHSH, CDR2 LQKENI. This CDR3 reads CASSPVTGGLYEQYV. CDR3 nucleotide sequence: TGTGCCAGCTCACCGGTAACAGGGGGCTTATACGAGCAGTACGTC.

The chain has TRBV6-6 and TRBJ1-1; D is uncertain. V lost 0 bases and J lost 1, with 12 bases in between. Germline assignment: CDR1 MNHNY and CDR2 SVGAGI (reference sequence). The CDR3 length is 16 residues. CDR3 bases: TGTGCCAGCAGTTACTCGGTTAGACGGTCGAACACTGAAGCTTTCTTT. This encodes CASSYSVRRSNTEAFF.

The V and J genes are TRBV28 and TRBJ1-4; D is possibly TRBD1 (5 bases). V dropped 2 bases and J dropped 13 bases, with 11 bases sitting between them. CDR3 size: 12 residues. From germline, CDR1 is MDHEN and CDR2 SYDVKM. The CDR3 bases are TGTGCCAGCAGTTTAGGGACCTCCGGACTGTTTTTT. Protein sequence: CASSLGTSGLFF.

This clonotype was detected only a few times. V and J are TRBV19 and TRBJ2-1; weak D call: TRBD1 (6 bases). The CDR3 runs 18 residues. Germline V gene data show CDR1 as LNHDA and CDR2 as SQIVND (reference sequence). Trimming removed 5 bases at V and 8 bases at J, with 28 bases between. CDR3 sequence reads: CASSPLRETGLLIDEQFF. The CDR3 coding sequence is TGTGCCAGTAGTCCCCTACGAGAAACAGGGCTCTTGATAGATGAGCAGTTCTTC. The full variable domain, in which reference TRBV19 and TRBJ2-1 provide the parts outside the CDR3, is DGGITQSPKYLFRKEGQNVTLSCEQNLNHDAMYWYRQDPGQGLRLIYYSQIVNDFQKGDIAEGYSVSREKKESFPLTVTSAQKNPTAFYLCASSPLRETGLLIDEQFFGPGTRLTVL.

This clonotype showed up just a few times. The chain carries TRBV5-5 and TRBJ1-5; D might be TRBD1 (5 bases). This CDR3 is built from 14 residues. V lost 4 bases and J 6 bases, leaving 14 bases between the germline ends. CDR1 and CDR2 (germline): SGHKS, YYEKEE (reference sequence). This chain's CDR3 is CASSRSGQGQPQHF. The DNA of the CDR3 is TGTGCCAGCAGCCGGTCCGGGCAGGGTCAGCCCCAGCATTTT. The full variable domain, with the rest looked up from reference TRBV5-5 and TRBJ1-5, is DAGVTQSPTHLIKTRGQQVTLRCSPISGHKSVSWYQQVLGQGPQFIFQYYEKEERGRGNFPDRFSARQFPNYSSELNVNALLLGDSALYLCASSRSGQGQPQHFGDGTRLSIL.

This clonotype was recorded many times. CDR3 amino acids: CASSLDRATGYGYTF. The CDR3 DNA sequence: TGTGCCAGCAGCTTGGACAGGGCGACAGGCTATGGCTACACCTTC. The chain employs TRBV7-2 and TRBJ1-2; 8 nucleotides align to TRBD1. The CDR3 sequence is 15 residues long. The V gene end was trimmed by 3 bases and the J gene end by 4 bases; junction bases not matched to a gene: 7. The germline V gene encodes CDR1 SGHTA and CDR2 FQGNSA.

This clonotype was picked up many times. The J gene is TRBJ2-7, the V gene TRBV28; D not resolved. V shed 3 bases and J shed 7 bases, with 7 bases lying between them. In germline, CDR1 is MDHEN, CDR2 SYDVKM. This CDR3 has 11 amino acids. CDR3 region: CASSFKGEQYV. For the CDR3, the DNA is TGTGCCAGCAGTTTCAAGGGAGAGCAGTACGTC.

This chain connects TRBV6-1 to TRBJ2-5, with 9 bases aligning to TRBD1. CDR3 length: 17 residues. V shed 5 bases and J 5 bases; nucleotides not matched to a gene: 15. Germline CDR1 and CDR2: MNHNS and SASEGT. This CDR3 reads CASSSTGTGFLGETQYF. In DNA, the CDR3 is TGTGCCAGCAGTTCCACCGGGACAGGGTTCCTCGGGGAGACCCAGTACTTC.

The chain joins TRBV10-3 to TRBJ2-5; 9 bases match TRBD1. Germline CDR1 is ENHRY and CDR2 is SYGVKD. The CDR3 is 14 residues long. The V and J ends lost 10 bases and 5 bases, in that order; junction bases with no gene match: 11. CDR3: CATTRDRDWETQYF. The DNA for the CDR3 is TGTGCCACGACACGGGACAGGGATTGGGAGACCCAGTACTTC.

The chain is built from TRBV28 and TRBJ2-3, with D perhaps matching TRBD1 (5 bases). This CDR3 contains 14 residues. V lost 5 bases, J lost 4 bases, and 13 bases lay in between. Germline CDR1 and CDR2: MDHEN and SYDVKM. The CDR3 reads CASSPSPRADTQYF. CDR3 nucleotides: TGTGCCAGCAGTCCAAGTCCCAGGGCAGATACGCAGTATTTT.

This clonotype has more than one count but fewer than ten. The rearrangement links TRBV7-9 to TRBJ2-3; D ambiguous. Germline values: CDR1 SEHNR, CDR2 FQNEAQ (reference sequence). V was shortened by 3 bases and J by 2 bases, with 12 bases between the two germline ends. This CDR3 contains 15 residues. CDR3 protein: CASSLDSSTTDTQYF. As DNA, the CDR3 is TGTGCCAGCAGCTTGGATAGCTCGACCACAGATACGCAGTATTTT.